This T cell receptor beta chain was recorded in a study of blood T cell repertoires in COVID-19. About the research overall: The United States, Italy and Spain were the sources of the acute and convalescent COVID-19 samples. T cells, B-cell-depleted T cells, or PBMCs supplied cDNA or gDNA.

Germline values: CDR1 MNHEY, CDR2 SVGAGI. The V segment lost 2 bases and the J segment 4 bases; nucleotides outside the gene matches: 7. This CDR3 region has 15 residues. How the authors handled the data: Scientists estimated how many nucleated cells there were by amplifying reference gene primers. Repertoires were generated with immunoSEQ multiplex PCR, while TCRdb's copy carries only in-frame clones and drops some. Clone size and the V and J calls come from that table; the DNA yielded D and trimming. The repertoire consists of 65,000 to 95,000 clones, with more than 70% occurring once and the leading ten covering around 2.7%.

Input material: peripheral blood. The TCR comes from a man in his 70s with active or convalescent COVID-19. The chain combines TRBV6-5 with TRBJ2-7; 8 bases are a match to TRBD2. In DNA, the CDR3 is TGTGCCAGCAGTTACCTCAGACGGGGGGGGTACGAGCAGTACTTC. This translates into CASSYLRRGGYEQYF.